This entry lists 26 T cell receptor beta chains sequenced from one sample in a study of PD-1 blockade in classical Hodgkin lymphoma. Each and every patient relapsed after autologous stem cell transplantation, and patients got differing brentuximab vedotin exposure. Generated by immunoSEQ multiplex PCR, the TCRdb table keeps only in-frame clones and is missing some. Here the sample spans more than 10,000 clones, around 92% being singletons. This specimen consisted of peripheral blood mononuclear cells (PBMCs), obtained at baseline. These TCRs come from a human donor with classical Hodgkin lymphoma.

The J gene is TRBJ2-1, the V gene TRBV27; TRBD1 matches 9 bases. Germline V gene lookup returns CDR1 MNHEY and CDR2 SMNVEV (reference sequence). V trimming: 3 bases; J trimming: 8 bases; junction bases outside the gene matches: 14. The length of the CDR3 is 17 residues. CDR3 nucleotide sequence: TGTGCCAGCAGTTTCCTAAAACAGGGGGCGCGGGGTGATGAGCAGTTCTTC. Translating it yields CASSFLKQGARGDEQFF.

J is TRBJ1-1 and V is TRBV5-1, with 7 positions matching TRBD1. This CDR3 comprises 15 residues. Germline values: CDR1 SGHRS, CDR2 YFSETQ. V gave up 6 bases and J gave up 4 bases; unmatched junction bases: 12. CDR3 bases: TGCGCCAGCACCAGGGCTAGACAGGGTATCACTGAAGCTTTCTTT. Translated, it gives CASTRARQGITEAFF.

V usage is TRBV7-8 and J usage is TRBJ1-5, with D unclear. CDR1 is SGHVS, CDR2 FQNEAQ, per germline. The CDR3 sequence is 15 residues long. Between the trimmed V and J ends, which lost 1 base and 5 bases, there was a span of 12 bases. DNA for the CDR3: TGTGCCAGCAGCTTAGAACGGGGAGGCTATCAGCCCCAGCATTTT. Encoded protein: CASSLERGGYQPQHF.

The rearrangement joins TRBV19 to TRBJ1-2; D is undetermined. V dropped 7 bases and J dropped 5 bases, with 14 bases sitting between them. The length of the CDR3 is 13 residues. Germline values: CDR1 LNHDA, CDR2 SQIVND (reference sequence). The DNA for the CDR3 is TGTGCCAGTACCACGGGCAACACGTATGGCTACACCTTC. Translated, it gives CASTTGNTYGYTF.

This clone was recorded once. The chain combines TRBV27 with TRBJ1-6; D is undetermined. The CDR3 runs 12 residues. Germline lookup yields CDR1 MNHEY and CDR2 SMNVEV (reference sequence). Trimming stripped 6 bases from V and 0 bases from J, with 0 bases between. The CDR3 spells CASSSYNSPLHF. In DNA, the CDR3 is TGTGCCAGCAGCTCCTATAATTCACCCCTCCACTTT.

This rearrangement joins TRBV28 to TRBJ2-7; D perhaps matches TRBD2 (6 bases). Trimming left V 5 bases short and J 2 bases short, with 13 bases between. The CDR3 runs 14 residues. Per the germline V gene, CDR1 is MDHEN and CDR2 is SYDVKM. DNA for the CDR3: TGTGCCAGCAGTCCCGGACTACTCGCCTACGAGCAGTACTTC. The encoded protein is CASSPGLLAYEQYF.

The J gene is TRBJ1-2, the V gene TRBV7-2; D is perhaps TRBD1 (5 bases). Germline lookup yields CDR1 SGHTA and CDR2 FQGNSA. CDR3 size: 14 residues. V dropped 1 base and J dropped 4 bases, with 10 bases sitting between them. This chain's CDR3 is CASSLDSGGYGYTF. CDR3 DNA sequence: TGTGCCAGCAGCTTAGACTCTGGGGGCTATGGCTACACCTTC.

The chain combines TRBV7-2 with TRBJ2-1, with D maybe TRBD2 (5 bases). Germline CDR1 SGHTA, CDR2 FQGNSA. V lost 4 bases and J lost 8, with 21 bases in between. The CDR3 runs 16 residues. In DNA form, the CDR3 reads TGTGCCAGCAGCTCGAATCCTAGCTATATCGCTCATGAGCAGTTCTTC. Protein product: CASSSNPSYIAHEQFF.

The V gene is TRBV13, the J gene TRBJ2-5; 8 bases are a match to TRBD2. CDR1 and CDR2 from the germline V gene are PRHDT and FYEKMQ (reference sequence). The CDR3 is 14 amino acids. V dropped 3 bases and J dropped 4; count of bases not matched to a gene: 4. For the CDR3, the DNA is TGTGCCAGCAGCTTCGGGGGGGCCAGAGAGACCCAGTACTTC. This gives the protein CASSFGGARETQYF.

J is TRBJ1-1 and V is TRBV27; D remains unclear. CDR1 is MNHEY and CDR2 is SMNVEV in the germline V gene (reference sequence). The CDR3 is made up of 11 amino acids. V was trimmed by 4 bases and J by 11 bases, leaving 11 bases between them. CDR3 sequence reads: CASSSSRDAFF. CDR3 nucleotides: TGTGCCAGCAGTTCGTCTAGGGATGCTTTCTTT.

The chain is built from TRBV6-5 and TRBJ2-3; 14 bases line up with TRBD2. The CDR3 is 15 residues long. Germline CDR1 and CDR2: MNHEY and SVGAGI. J lost 2 bases, V lost 6 bases, and 1 base had no gene match. The CDR3 reads CASRTSGGATDTQYF. The CDR3 nucleotides are TGTGCCAGCAGGACTAGCGGGGGGGCCACAGATACGCAGTATTTT.

The rearrangement links TRBV5-1 to TRBJ2-5, with D uncertain. CDR3 length: 13 residues. Germline V gives CDR1 SGHRS, CDR2 YFSETQ. V was pared by 5 bases and J by 1 base, with 9 bases between. CDR3 sequence (DNA): TGCGCCAGCAGTGGTACACCCCAAGAGACCCAGTACTTC. Its translation is CASSGTPQETQYF.

The table lists this clone with a count of one. CDR3 DNA sequence: TGTGCCAGCGGAGGGCTACGGGGGAAGGGCGAGCAGTACTTC. It yields the protein CASGGLRGKGEQYF. The chain joins TRBV2 to TRBJ2-7; perhaps TRBD2 as D (6 bases). Germline V gives CDR1 SNHLY, CDR2 FYNNEI. Trimming removed 8 bases from V and 6 bases from J, with 20 bases in between. The CDR3 spans 14 residues. The variable domain in full, with the rest retrieved from reference TRBV2 and TRBJ2-7, is EPEVTQTPSHQVTQMGQEVILRCVPISNHLYFYWYRQILGQKVEFLVSFYNNEISEKSEIFDDQFSVERPDGSNFTLKIRSTKLEDSAMYFCASGGLRGKGEQYFGPGTRLTVT.

The chain is built from TRBV4-1 and TRBJ1-1, with unresolved D. V was trimmed by 4 bases and J by 7 bases, leaving 10 bases between them. This CDR3 spans 12 amino acids. Germline loops: CDR1 MGHRA, CDR2 YSYEKL. CDR3 residues: CASSLGPSEAFF. Written as DNA, the CDR3 is TGCGCCAGCAGCCTAGGACCCAGTGAAGCTTTCTTT.

The gene calls are TRBV5-1 and TRBJ2-2; a weak D match, TRBD2 (6 bases). The CDR3 spans 15 residues. CDR1 SGHRS and CDR2 YFSETQ come from the germline V gene. V shed 3 bases and J shed 0 bases, with 9 bases lying between them. The CDR3 DNA reads TGCGCCAGCAGCTCGACTAGTCCGAACACCGGGGAGCTGTTTTTT. Translation: CASSSTSPNTGELFF.

This clone was seen just once. This chain uses TRBV7-2 with TRBJ2-1; D is undetermined. Germline V CDR1 and CDR2: SGHTA, FQGNSA. The CDR3 runs 15 residues. With 6 bases removed from V and 7 bases from J, the gap between germline ends came to 19 bases. The CDR3 DNA reads TGTGCCAGCAGTAGACTGGAAGCAAACCGTAATGAGCAGTTCTTC. It encodes CASSRLEANRNEQFF.

V usage is TRBV7-9 and J usage is TRBJ2-1; 7 bases align to TRBD2. Per the germline V gene, CDR1 is SEHNR and CDR2 is FQNEAQ (reference sequence). There are 14 residues in the CDR3. J lost 11 bases, V lost 6 bases, and 13 bases had no gene match. This chain's CDR3 is CASRELKGRVKQFF. Here the CDR3 DNA reads TGTGCCAGCAGGGAATTAAAAGGGAGGGTTAAGCAGTTCTTC.

The chain employs TRBV14 and TRBJ2-2; D not certain. Germline loops: CDR1 SGHDN, CDR2 FVKESK. Trimming left V 2 bases short and J 0 bases short, with 13 bases between. This CDR3 region has 17 residues. As DNA, the CDR3 is TGTGCCAGCAGCCAAAGGATTAGGCTCGCGAACACCGGGGAGCTGTTTTTT. Protein product: CASSQRIRLANTGELFF. Full variable domain (missing parts from reference TRBV14 and TRBJ2-2): EAGVTQFPSHSVIEKGQTVTLRCDPISGHDNLYWYRRVMGKEIKFLLHFVKESKQDESGMPNNRFLAERTGGTYSTLKVQPAELEDSGVYFCASSQRIRLANTGELFFGEGSRLTVL.

This clone was seen a single time. The chain combines TRBV7-3 with TRBJ1-6, with 8 nucleotides matching TRBD1. In germline, CDR1 is SGHTA, CDR2 FQGTGA. J lost 4 bases, V lost 2 bases, and 4 bases had no gene match. CDR3 size: 16 residues. CDR3: CASSLEGQEYNSPLHF. For the CDR3, the DNA is TGTGCCAGCAGCTTAGAGGGACAGGAGTATAATTCACCCCTCCACTTT.

Written as DNA, the CDR3 is TGCGCCAGCAGCTTGGGGGACAGGGGGCGCGGAATGACTGAAGCTTTCTTT. Amino acids: CASSLGDRGRGMTEAFF. This chain joins TRBV5-1 and TRBJ1-1; 12 bases line up with TRBD1. The ends lost 0 bases at V and 5 bases at J; junction bases unmatched: 8. The CDR3 covers 17 residues. The V gene's germline CDR1 is SGHRS and CDR2 YFSETQ.

A single count supports this clone. This chain uses TRBV5-1 with TRBJ1-4; D remains unclear. CDR3 size: 15 residues. V shed 0 bases and J shed 4 bases, with 10 bases lying between them. Germline V gene sequence: CDR1 SGHRS, CDR2 YFSETQ. The CDR3 sequence is CASSLGPKNNEKLFF. CDR3 nucleotide sequence: TGCGCCAGCAGCTTGGGGCCGAAGAATAATGAAAAACTGTTTTTT.

The chain combines TRBV6-1 with TRBJ2-3, with D tentatively TRBD1 (5 bases). Trimming removed 7 bases from V and 2 bases from J, with 13 bases in between. Germline lookup yields CDR1 MNHNS and CDR2 SASEGT. This CDR3 is built from 14 residues. The CDR3 protein is CASKPYRFTDTQYF. The CDR3 DNA reads TGTGCCAGCAAACCTTACAGGTTCACAGATACGCAGTATTTT.

The J gene is TRBJ2-5, the V gene TRBV11-2; tentative D call: TRBD1 (6 bases). This CDR3 is built from 14 residues. Germline V CDR1 and CDR2: SGHAT, FQNNGV. V was shortened by 2 bases and J by 4 bases, with 11 bases between the two germline ends. CDR3 nucleotides: TGTGCCAGCAGCTTACAGGGGCGGCGAGAGACCCAGTACTTC. Protein sequence: CASSLQGRRETQYF.

This chain links TRBV5-6 with TRBJ1-3; a weak D match, TRBD1 (5 bases). The CDR3 loop spans 15 amino acids. In germline, CDR1 is SGHDT, CDR2 YYEEEE. The V gene lost 7 bases and the J gene lost 4 bases, with 18 bases spanning the gap. The CDR3 nucleotides read TGTGCCAGCTGTCGGGGGGATCGCCTCGGAAACACCATATATTTT. Protein: CASCRGDRLGNTIYF.

The CDR3 region has the DNA TGTGCCTGGAGGGGAATAAGGGGGGCCCACGAGCAGTACTTC. The encoded protein is CAWRGIRGAHEQYF. The V gene is TRBV30, the J gene TRBJ2-7; either TRBD1 or TRBD2 may fit D (6 bases each). V was clipped by 3 bases and J by 5 bases, with 17 bases between them. CDR1 and CDR2 (germline): GTSNPN, SVGIG (reference sequence). The CDR3 is 14 amino acids.

V gene TRBV5-1 combines with J gene TRBJ2-1; D tentatively fits TRBD1 or TRBD2 (5 bases each). Germline V gives CDR1 SGHRS, CDR2 YFSETQ. CDR3 size: 17 residues. Trimming removed 8 bases from V and 0 bases from J, with 21 bases in between. The CDR3 DNA is TGCGCCAGTACTATTACAGGACTGATGAGCTCCTACAATGAGCAGTTCTTC. It encodes CASTITGLMSSYNEQFF.